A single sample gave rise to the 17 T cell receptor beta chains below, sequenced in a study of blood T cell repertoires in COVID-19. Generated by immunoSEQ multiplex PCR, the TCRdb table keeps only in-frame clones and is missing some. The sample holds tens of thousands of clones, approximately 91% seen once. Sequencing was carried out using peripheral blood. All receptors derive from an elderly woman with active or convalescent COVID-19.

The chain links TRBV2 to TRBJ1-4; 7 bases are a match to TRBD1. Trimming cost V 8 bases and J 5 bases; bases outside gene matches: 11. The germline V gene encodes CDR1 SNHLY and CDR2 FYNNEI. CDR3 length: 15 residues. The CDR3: CASRGTAKPNEKLFF. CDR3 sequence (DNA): TGTGCCAGCCGAGGGACAGCTAAACCAAATGAAAAACTGTTTTTT.

The CDR3 region has the DNA TGTGCCAGCAGCTTAAGTAGTAGCGGGGGGACAGAGACCCAGTACTTC. It is translated as CASSLSSSGGTETQYF. The genes are TRBV7-2 and TRBJ2-5, with TRBD2 matching over 10 bases. The J segment lost 4 bases and the V segment lost 2 bases, leaving 7 bases of the junction unmatched. This CDR3 is built from 16 residues. CDR1 SGHTA and CDR2 FQGNSA come from the germline V gene.

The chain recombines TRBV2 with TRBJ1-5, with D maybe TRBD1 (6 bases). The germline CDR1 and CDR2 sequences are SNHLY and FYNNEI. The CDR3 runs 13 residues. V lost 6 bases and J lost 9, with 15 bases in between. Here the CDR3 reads CASRRGSLGPQHF. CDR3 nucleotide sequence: TGTGCCAGCAGGAGGGGGTCCTTAGGGCCCCAGCATTTT.

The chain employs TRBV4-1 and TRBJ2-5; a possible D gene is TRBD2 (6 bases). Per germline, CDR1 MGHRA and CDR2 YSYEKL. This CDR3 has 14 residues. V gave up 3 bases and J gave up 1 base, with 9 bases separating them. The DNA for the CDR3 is TGCGCCAGCAGCCAGGCGGGGCTCCAAGAGACCCAGTACTTC. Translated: CASSQAGLQETQYF.

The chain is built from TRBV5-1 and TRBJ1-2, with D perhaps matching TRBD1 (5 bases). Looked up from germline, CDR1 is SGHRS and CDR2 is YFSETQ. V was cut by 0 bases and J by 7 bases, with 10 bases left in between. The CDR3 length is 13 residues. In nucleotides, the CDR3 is TGCGCCAGCAGCTTGGTGGGGGGTTCTGGCTACACCTTC. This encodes CASSLVGGSGYTF.

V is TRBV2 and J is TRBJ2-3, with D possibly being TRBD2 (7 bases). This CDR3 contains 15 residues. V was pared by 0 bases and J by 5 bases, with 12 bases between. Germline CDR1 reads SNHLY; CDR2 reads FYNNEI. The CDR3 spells CASSEAGGPEDTQYF. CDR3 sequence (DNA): TGTGCCAGCAGTGAAGCGGGGGGGCCGGAAGATACGCAGTATTTT.

The CDR3 DNA reads TGCGCCAGCAGCCAAGGACAGGGGAGAACTAATGAAAAACTGTTTTTT. Its translation is CASSQGQGRTNEKLFF. The V and J genes are TRBV4-1 and TRBJ1-4; 8 bases are shared with TRBD1. In germline, CDR1 is MGHRA, CDR2 YSYEKL. The ends lost 1 base at V and 1 base at J; junction bases unmatched: 2. The CDR3 has 16 residues.

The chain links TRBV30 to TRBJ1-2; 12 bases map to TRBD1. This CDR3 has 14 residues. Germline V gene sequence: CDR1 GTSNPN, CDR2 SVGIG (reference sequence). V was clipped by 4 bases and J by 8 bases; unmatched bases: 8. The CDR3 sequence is CAWIGTGGAKGYTF. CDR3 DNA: TGTGCCTGGATAGGGACAGGGGGCGCGAAAGGCTACACCTTC.

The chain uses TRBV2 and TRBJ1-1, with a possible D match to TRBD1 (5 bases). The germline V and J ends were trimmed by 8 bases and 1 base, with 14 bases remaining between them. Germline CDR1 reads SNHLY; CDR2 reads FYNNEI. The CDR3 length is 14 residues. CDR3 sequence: CASSNRLSNTEAFF. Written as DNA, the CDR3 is TGTGCCAGCTCCAACAGGCTATCGAACACTGAAGCTTTCTTT.

The CDR3: CASMGRARGGANYGYTF. In DNA form, the CDR3 reads TGTGCCAGTATGGGCCGCGCGAGAGGGGGAGCTAACTATGGCTACACCTTC. This chain joins TRBV19 and TRBJ1-2; a weak D match, TRBD1 (6 bases). Trimming removed 7 bases from V and 0 bases from J, with 21 bases in between. CDR3 size: 17 residues. Germline lookup yields CDR1 LNHDA and CDR2 SQIVND (reference sequence).

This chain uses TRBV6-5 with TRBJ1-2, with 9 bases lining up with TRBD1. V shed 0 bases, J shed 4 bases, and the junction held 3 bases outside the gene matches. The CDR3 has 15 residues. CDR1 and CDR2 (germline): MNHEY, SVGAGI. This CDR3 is CASSYSQGAGYGYTF. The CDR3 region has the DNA TGTGCCAGCAGTTACTCACAGGGGGCTGGCTATGGCTACACCTTC.

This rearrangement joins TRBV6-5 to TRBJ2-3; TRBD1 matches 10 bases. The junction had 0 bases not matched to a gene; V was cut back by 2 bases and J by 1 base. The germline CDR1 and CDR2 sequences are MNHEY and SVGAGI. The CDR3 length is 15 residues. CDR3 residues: CASSYGTGGTDTQYF. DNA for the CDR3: TGTGCCAGCAGTTACGGGACAGGGGGCACAGATACGCAGTATTTT.

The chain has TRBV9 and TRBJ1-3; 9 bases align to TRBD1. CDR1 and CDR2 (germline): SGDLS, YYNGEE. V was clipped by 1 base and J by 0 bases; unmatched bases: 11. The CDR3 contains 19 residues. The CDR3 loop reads CASSVYDRTGASSGNTIYF. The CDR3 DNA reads TGTGCCAGCAGCGTATATGATCGGACAGGGGCCTCCTCTGGAAACACCATATATTTT.

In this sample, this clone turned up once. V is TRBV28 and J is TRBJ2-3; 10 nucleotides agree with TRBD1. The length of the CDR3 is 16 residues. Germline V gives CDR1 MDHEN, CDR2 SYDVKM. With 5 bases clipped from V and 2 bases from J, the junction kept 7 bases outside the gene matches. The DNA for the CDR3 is TGTGCCAGCAGTCCCACCGGGACAGGGGACACAGATACGCAGTATTTT. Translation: CASSPTGTGDTDTQYF.

DNA for the CDR3: TGTGCCAGTACGGCAGGGAGCACAGATACGCAGTATTTT. Translation gives CASTAGSTDTQYF. This sequence joins TRBV19 and TRBJ2-3; D is possibly TRBD1 (5 bases). V was pared by 7 bases and J by 0 bases, with 8 bases between. Germline-derived CDR1 and CDR2 are LNHDA and SQIVND (reference sequence). The CDR3 consists of 13 residues.

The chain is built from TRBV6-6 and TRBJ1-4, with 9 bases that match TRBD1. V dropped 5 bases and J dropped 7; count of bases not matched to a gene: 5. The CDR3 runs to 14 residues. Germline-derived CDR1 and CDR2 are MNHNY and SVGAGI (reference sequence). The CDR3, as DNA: TGTGCCAGCAGTCCCGGGACAGGGAGTGAAAAACTGTTTTTT. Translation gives CASSPGTGSEKLFF.

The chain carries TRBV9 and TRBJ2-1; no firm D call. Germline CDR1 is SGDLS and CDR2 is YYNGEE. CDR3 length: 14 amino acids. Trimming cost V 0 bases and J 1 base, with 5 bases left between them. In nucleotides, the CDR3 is TGTGCCAGCAGCGTAGCACAGTCCTACAATGAGCAGTTCTTC. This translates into CASSVAQSYNEQFF.